The entry below describes one T cell receptor beta chain. Antigen specificity is unknown. The CDR3 spans 15 residues. V shed 2 bases and J 4 bases; nucleotides not matched to a gene: 4. CDR1 and CDR2 (germline): KGHSH, LQKENI. For TCR beta, libraries came from quantitative 5'-RACE with molecular barcodes. TCRdb reprocessed the 5' RACE reads with MiXCR, giving one entry per CDR3 protein. The sample holds fewer than 550,000 distinct CDR3 sequences; approximately 5.3% are singletons and the top ten take approximately 4%. These data are taken from a study of CD8 T cells in ankylosing spondylitis. Study-wide results and caveats: Peripheral blood held disease-linked clones only at relatively low frequency, and these were CD8+. Reportedly, matched ankylosing spondylitis synovial fluid was significantly enriched for disease-linked clones. Ankylosing spondylitis blood appeared to be characterized by a TCR beta motif of under 10 highly homologous variants. Some motif variants were previously reported in reactive arthritis synovial fluid and blood.

This chain connects TRBV18 to TRBJ1-1; the match to TRBD1 covers 10 bases. This clonotype originated in a male donor with ankylosing spondylitis. The sequenced material came from blood, either unsorted or a sorted T cell fraction (not recorded which). CDR3: CASSPDRGHGTEAFF. The DNA of the CDR3 is TGTGCCAGCTCACCAGACAGGGGGCACGGCACTGAAGCTTTCTTT.